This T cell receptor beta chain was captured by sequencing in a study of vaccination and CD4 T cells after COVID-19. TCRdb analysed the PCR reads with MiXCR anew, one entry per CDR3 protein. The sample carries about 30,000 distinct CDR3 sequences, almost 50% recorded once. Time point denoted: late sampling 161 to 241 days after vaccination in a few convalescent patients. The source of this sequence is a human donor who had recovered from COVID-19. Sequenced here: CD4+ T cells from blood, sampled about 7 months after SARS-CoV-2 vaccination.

The CDR3 nucleotides are TGCGCCAGCAGAAGACAGGGGTATCAGCCCCAGCATTTT. Translating gives CASRRQGYQPQHF. This sequence joins TRBV10-1 and TRBJ1-5; 8 positions agree with TRBD1. CDR3 length: 13 residues. CDR1 and CDR2 (germline): WNHNN, SYGVQD (reference sequence). Unmatched junction bases numbered 3, after V lost 6 bases and J lost 5 bases.